This is a list of T cell receptor beta chains from one sample in a study of T cell repertoires in cytomegalovirus infection. These receptors have no identified antigens. TCRdb fed the reads into MiXCR, producing one record per CDR3 protein. Of around 800,000 distinct CDR3 sequences in the sample, approximately 32% were seen once. This material consisted of cultured CD8+ T cells from PBMCs, taken from culture after CMV antigen stimulation. The receptors were gathered from a human donor in good health (CMV status not recorded). Some clones in this sample may be carry-over from other donors' samples. Both conserved end residues are part of each CDR3. Each record gives: clone size, D gene, V gene, J gene, CDR3 DNA, CDR3 protein. The D gene is left open where the match is weak. The size entry is marked missing in some rows and otherwise reads once, few, many or a size class.

size: few; D: TRBD2; V: TRBV6-1; J: TRBJ2-5; DNA: TGTGCCAGCAGTGAAGCTAAGTTACTAGCGGGGTACCAAGAGACCCAGTACTTC; CDR3: CASSEAKLLAGYQETQYF
size: -; D: TRBD1; V: TRBV12-3/TRBV12-4; J: TRBJ1-1; DNA: TGTGCCAGCACCTCACACAGGGGGGAAGGCACTGAAGCTTTCTTT; CDR3: CASTSHRGEGTEAFF
size: many; D: TRBD2; V: TRBV7-6; J: TRBJ2-1; DNA: TGTGCCAGCAGCCAAACTAGCGGGGGTATCTACAATGAGCAGTTCTTC; CDR3: CASSQTSGGIYNEQFF
size: few; D: -; V: TRBV20-1; J: TRBJ1-2; DNA: TGCAGTGCTAGCGATCCGGGTGGGGCGAACTATGGCTACACCTTC; CDR3: CSASDPGGANYGYTF
size: -; D: TRBD2; V: TRBV15; J: TRBJ2-5; DNA: TGTGCCACCAGCAGAGATCGGAGGACTAGCGACCAAGAGACCCAGTACTTC; CDR3: CATSRDRRTSDQETQYF
size: -; D: -; V: TRBV12-3/TRBV12-4; J: TRBJ2-1; DNA: TGTGCCAGCAGCCTCACTTCCTTGGACTCCTACAATGAGCAGTTCTTC; CDR3: CASSLTSLDSYNEQFF
size: -; D: -; V: TRBV4-3; J: TRBJ1-1; DNA: TGCGCCAGCAGCCAAAACCACCTCAGGACAGAAATGAACACTGAAGCTTTCTTT; CDR3: CASSQNHLRTEMNTEAFF
size: few; D: -; V: TRBV10-2; J: TRBJ2-5; DNA: TGCGCCAGCAACCCGACCGGGACCGTTGAGCGGGCCCAGTACTTC; CDR3: CASNPTGTVERAQYF
size: -; D: TRBD2; V: TRBV6-6; J: TRBJ2-5; DNA: TGTGCCAGCAGTTATCTGTTAGCGGGGGGGCCGTACCAAGAGACCCAGTACTTC; CDR3: CASSYLLAGGPYQETQYF
size: few; D: TRBD1; V: TRBV6-5; J: TRBJ1-1; DNA: TGTGCCAGCAGTTATCACGTCCCGGGGAGGGGGCTTATGAACACTGAAGCTTTCTTT; CDR3: CASSYHVPGRGLMNTEAFF
size: few; D: -; V: TRBV7-9; J: TRBJ2-5; DNA: TGTGCCAGCAGCTTAGTACGGGGAAGAGAAGAGACCCAGTACTTC; CDR3: CASSLVRGREETQYF
size: many; D: -; V: TRBV7-2; J: TRBJ2-3; DNA: TGTGCCAGCAGCTTGTCAGGGGTAACAGATACGCAGTATTTT; CDR3: CASSLSGVTDTQYF
size: -; D: -; V: TRBV5-5; J: TRBJ2-7; DNA: TGTGCCAGCAGCCGCCTGGGACAGCCGGGGGGCGAGCAGTACTTC; CDR3: CASSRLGQPGGEQYF
size: many; D: TRBD1; V: TRBV7-6; J: TRBJ1-2; DNA: TGTGCCAGCAGCTCCGCGCTTGGGACAGGAGATACTAACTATGGCTACACCTTC; CDR3: CASSSALGTGDTNYGYTF
size: once; D: TRBD2; V: TRBV10-2; J: TRBJ2-5; DNA: TGCGCCAGCAAGACTAGCGGGGGGGCCGTGGAGACCCAGTACTTC; CDR3: CASKTSGGAVETQYF
size: few; D: TRBD1; V: TRBV19; J: TRBJ1-5; DNA: TGTGCCAGTACTCATATACAGGGGGGATATCAGCCCCAGCATTTT; CDR3: CASTHIQGGYQPQHF
size: few; D: -; V: TRBV6-1; J: TRBJ2-4; DNA: TGTGCCAGCAGTGAACCCACAGGGATTAAAAACATTCAGTACTTC; CDR3: CASSEPTGIKNIQYF
size: -; D: -; V: TRBV4-1; J: TRBJ2-7; DNA: TGCGCCAGCAGCCAAGAATGGGACACCTTGTACGAGCAGTACTTC; CDR3: CASSQEWDTLYEQYF
size: -; D: TRBD1; V: TRBV7-9; J: TRBJ2-7; DNA: TGTGCCAGCAGCCCGGCGAGGACAGGGCTCGAGCAGTACTTC; CDR3: CASSPARTGLEQYF
size: many; D: -; V: TRBV10-3; J: TRBJ1-5; DNA: TGTGCCATCAGTGCGGGAGGGATTCGGGGAAGCAATCAGCCCCAGCATTTT; CDR3: CAISAGGIRGSNQPQHF
size: few; D: TRBD1; V: TRBV29-1; J: TRBJ2-7; DNA: TGCAGCGTGCCTACCGGGACAGGGTCCTACGAGCAGTACTTC; CDR3: CSVPTGTGSYEQYF
size: few; D: -; V: TRBV6-2/TRBV6-3; J: TRBJ2-1; DNA: TGTGCCAGCAGCCACCCTGATCCCCCTTGGCAGTTCTTC; CDR3: CASSHPDPPWQFF
size: few; D: TRBD1; V: TRBV6-6; J: TRBJ2-7; DNA: TGTGCCAGCAGTTACAACAGGGGGCGTCTGGGGGACTCGGCCGAGCAGTACTTC; CDR3: CASSYNRGRLGDSAEQYF
size: -; D: TRBD1; V: TRBV12-3/TRBV12-4; J: TRBJ1-2; DNA: TGTGCCAGCTCGCAGGGGGCAGTTAACTATGGCTACACCTTC; CDR3: CASSQGAVNYGYTF
size: -; D: -; V: TRBV27; J: TRBJ2-7; DNA: TGTGCCAGCAGTTTCACCCCCCTAGTCGAGCAGTACTTC; CDR3: CASSFTPLVEQYF
size: -; D: -; V: TRBV27; J: TRBJ1-5; DNA: TGTGCCAACAGCCTCAGGTGGGGATATAGCAATCAGCCCCAGCATTTT; CDR3: CANSLRWGYSNQPQHF
size: few; D: TRBD2; V: TRBV6-5; J: TRBJ2-3; DNA: TGTGCCAGCAGCGCCCGGGGCGGGGGGGCAACAGATACGCAGTATTTT; CDR3: CASSARGGGATDTQYF
size: -; D: -; V: TRBV27; J: TRBJ1-2; DNA: TGTGCCAGCAGGCCGTCGGCCTTCTATGGCTACACCTTC; CDR3: CASRPSAFYGYTF
size: -; D: -; V: TRBV7-8; J: TRBJ1-5; DNA: TGTGCCAGCAGCTTAGGGCCGGTGCCCCAGCATTTT; CDR3: CASSLGPVPQHF
size: many; D: -; V: TRBV11-2; J: TRBJ2-1; DNA: TGTGCCAGCAGTACAGGTGTTCATGAGCAGTTCTTC; CDR3: CASSTGVHEQFF
size: -; D: TRBD1; V: TRBV6-1; J: TRBJ1-1; DNA: TGTGCCAGCAGCCAGTACAGGGGCCACCCCGCTGAAGCTTTCTTT; CDR3: CASSQYRGHPAEAFF
size: -; D: -; V: TRBV11-2; J: TRBJ2-1; DNA: TGTGCCAGCAGCTTACCGGGACGCCCTTGGGAGTTCTTC; CDR3: CASSLPGRPWEFF
size: many; D: TRBD1; V: TRBV7-9; J: TRBJ2-5; DNA: TGTGCCAGCAGCCATGACAGGGTTAAGGGCCAAGAGACCCAGTACTTC; CDR3: CASSHDRVKGQETQYF
size: few; D: -; V: TRBV19; J: TRBJ1-1; DNA: TGTGCCAGTACCATCACGGGGGTGAGCACTGAAGCTTTCTTT; CDR3: CASTITGVSTEAFF
size: -; D: TRBD2; V: TRBV10-3; J: TRBJ2-2; DNA: TGTGCCATCAGTGATGGTACCGGGGGGAATACCGGGGAGCTGTTTTTT; CDR3: CAISDGTGGNTGELFF
size: few; D: TRBD1; V: TRBV27; J: TRBJ1-2; DNA: TGTGCCAGCAGTTCCCGGGACAGGGGATTGAACGGCTACACCTTC; CDR3: CASSSRDRGLNGYTF
size: few; D: TRBD1; V: TRBV6-1; J: TRBJ2-5; DNA: TGTGCCAGCAGCAACCAGGGGGTCCAGCAGACCCAGTACTTC; CDR3: CASSNQGVQQTQYF
size: few; D: -; V: TRBV27; J: TRBJ1-2; DNA: TGTGCCAGCAGTTTATCAAGGATGGGTAGTTACACCTTC; CDR3: CASSLSRMGSYTF
size: few; D: TRBD1; V: TRBV14; J: TRBJ1-1; DNA: TGTGCCAGCAGCCAAGTTACAGGGGCCCTGAACACTGAAGCTTTCTTT; CDR3: CASSQVTGALNTEAFF
size: few; D: TRBD1; V: TRBV11-2; J: TRBJ1-3; DNA: TGTGCCAGCAGCTTTTGGGCAGGGGGATACGGAAACACCATATATTTT; CDR3: CASSFWAGGYGNTIYF
size: -; D: TRBD1; V: TRBV6-1; J: TRBJ1-5; DNA: TGTGCCAGCAGTCACGGACAGGGGGATCAGCCCCAGCATTTT; CDR3: CASSHGQGDQPQHF
size: many; D: -; V: TRBV7-2; J: TRBJ2-1; DNA: TGTGCCAGCAGCTTATCCGGGGCGAACAATGAGCAGTTCTTC; CDR3: CASSLSGANNEQFF
size: -; D: -; V: TRBV7-9; J: TRBJ1-1; DNA: TGTGCCAGCAGCTCGTATTATGACCCGGGGACCACTGAAGCTTTCTTT; CDR3: CASSSYYDPGTTEAFF